The next 10 T cell receptor beta chains were all read from a single sample in a study of T cells in Graves' hyperthyroidism and ophthalmopathy. The TCR beta CDR3 regions underwent amplification using RNA transcripts as the source. With the HTBI primer set, the TCR CDR3 went through a first round of RT-PCR. TCRdb fed the multiplex PCR reads into MiXCR, producing one record per CDR3 protein. The sample lists 250,000 to 300,000 distinct CDR3 sequences; roughly 15% were seen once. Sequencing used blood. All receptors come from a woman aged 25 to 39 with Graves' hyperthyroidism that later progressed to Graves' ophthalmopathy.

There are a few counts of this clonotype. The J gene is TRBJ1-4, the V gene TRBV28, with TRBD1 matching 9 bases. The V gene end was trimmed by 5 bases and the J gene end by 4 bases; junction bases not matched to a gene: 8. This CDR3 spans 16 amino acids. CDR1 is MDHEN, CDR2 SYDVKM, per germline. The CDR3 nucleotides are TGTGCCAGCAGTCAACGGGACAGGGATGGTAATGAAAAACTGTTTTTT. Translating gives CASSQRDRDGNEKLFF.

The chain is built from TRBV6-1 and TRBJ2-3; D might be TRBD2 (7 bases). V lost 11 bases and J 1 base, leaving 10 bases between the germline ends. Germline V gene sequence: CDR1 MNHNS, CDR2 SASEGT. The CDR3 length is 12 residues. CDR3 sequence: CAGGGGTDTQYF. CDR3 nucleotide sequence: TGTGCCGGGGGGGGCGGCACAGATACGCAGTATTTT.

Many counts were recorded for this clonotype. This sequence joins TRBV6-2 or TRBV6-3 and TRBJ2-1; D call uncertain. In germline, CDR1 is MNHEY, CDR2 SVGEGT. The CDR3 extends over 13 amino acids. V was pared by 1 base and J by 1 base, with 2 bases between. This CDR3 reads CASSYWSYNEQFF. The DNA of the CDR3 is TGTGCCAGCAGTTACTGGTCCTACAATGAGCAGTTCTTC.

This clonotype was observed at least ten times. The chain combines TRBV7-2 with TRBJ2-1, with 11 bases matching TRBD2. The CDR3 consists of 17 residues. Germline assignment: CDR1 SGHTA and CDR2 FQGNSA. V was clipped by 4 bases and J by 2 bases; unmatched bases: 7. CDR3 region: CASSSALAGGPYNEQFF. DNA of the CDR3: TGTGCCAGCAGCTCCGCGCTAGCGGGAGGACCCTACAATGAGCAGTTCTTC.

This clonotype was detected ten times or more. V usage is TRBV11-1 and J usage is TRBJ2-2; no clear D. CDR1 and CDR2 from the germline V gene are SGHAT and FQDESV (reference sequence). V lost 1 base, J lost 3 bases, and 3 bases lay in between. The CDR3 is 13 amino acids. The CDR3 protein is CASSLGYTGELFF. The CDR3 DNA follows: TGTGCCAGCAGCTTAGGATACACCGGGGAGCTGTTTTTT. The complete variable domain, with remaining parts taken from reference TRBV11-1 and TRBJ2-2, reads EAEVAQSPRYKITEKSQAVAFWCDPISGHATLYWYRQILGQGPELLVQFQDESVVDDSQLPKDRFSAERLKGVDSTLKIQPAELGDSAMYLCASSLGYTGELFFGEGSRLTVL.

This clonotype was picked up many times. This chain joins TRBV7-9 and TRBJ2-1, with D possibly being TRBD1 (6 bases). Trimming removed 5 bases from V and 9 bases from J, with 14 bases in between. The CDR3 is made up of 13 amino acids. CDR1 SEHNR and CDR2 FQNEAQ come from the germline V gene (reference sequence). CDR3 protein: CASSHRDAAEQFF. CDR3 DNA sequence: TGTGCCAGCAGCCACAGGGATGCGGCTGAGCAGTTCTTC.

This clonotype was seen many times. The rearrangement links TRBV7-2 to TRBJ2-7; no firm D call. CDR3 length: 14 residues. V was cut by 4 bases and J by 5 bases, with 15 bases left in between. The germline CDR1 and CDR2 sequences are SGHTA and FQGNSA. The DNA of the CDR3 is TGTGCCAGCAGCTATCCCCCGGCCGGGCACGAGCAGTACTTC. It specifies CASSYPPAGHEQYF.

V is TRBV19 and J is TRBJ1-2; D remains ambiguous. Germline CDR1 reads LNHDA; CDR2 reads SQIVND (reference sequence). The CDR3 totals 12 residues. The germline V and J ends were trimmed by 7 bases and 2 bases, with 8 bases remaining between them. The CDR3 DNA reads TGTGCCAGTAACTACGGGAACTATGGCTACACCTTC. This codes for CASNYGNYGYTF.

Only a few counts were recorded for this clonotype. A single base separates this from a much larger clone, so it may be a read error. J is TRBJ2-5 and V is TRBV12-3 or TRBV12-4; 11 bases align to TRBD2. The CDR3 extends over 14 amino acids. The CDR3 spells CASSFDTSGRTRYF. CDR3 nucleotides: TGTGCCAGCAGTTTCGATACTAGCGGGAGAACCCGGTACTTC.

This clonotype was seen at least ten times. The CDR3 nucleotides are TGTGCCAGCAGCTTAACCAGCGCATACGGGAGTGAGCAGTTCTTC. Its translation: CASSLTSAYGSEQFF. The J gene is TRBJ2-1, the V gene TRBV5-8; perhaps TRBD2 as D (6 bases). V was clipped by 2 bases and J by 9 bases, with 18 bases between them. CDR1 is SGHTS, CDR2 YDEGEE, per germline. There are 15 residues in the CDR3.